The 26 T cell receptor beta chains below all came from one sample that was sequenced in a study of post-analysis software for immune sequencing data. Their antigen targets remain unknown. The study, taken as a whole, reports: TRBV5-6, TRBV5-1 and TRBV20-1 belonged to a set of about five TRBV segments that were more frequent in patients than controls.

Included in the TCR beta cDNA libraries were unique molecular identifiers. TCRdb re-called the PCR reads with MiXCR, one entry per CDR3 protein. There are approximately 150,000 distinct CDR3 sequences in the sample; approximately 28% occur only once, and approximately 1.5% lies in the top ten. The sample taken for sequencing was blood. These receptor sequences come from a girl aged 5-17 years with multiple sclerosis.

This clonotype was counted only a few times. This chain connects TRBV12-3 or TRBV12-4 to TRBJ2-1; 14 nucleotides line up with TRBD2. V trimming: 6 bases; J trimming: 3 bases; junction bases outside the gene matches: 10. CDR3 length: 18 residues. CDR3 amino acids: CASSPAGLAGAGYNEQFF. In DNA, the CDR3 is TGTGCCAGCAGCCCCGCGGGACTAGCGGGAGCCGGCTACAATGAGCAGTTCTTC.

This clonotype was observed a handful of times. The chain combines TRBV24-1 with TRBJ2-5; unclear D gene. V lost 5 bases and J lost 11, with 20 bases in between. From germline, CDR1 is KGHDR and CDR2 SFDVKD. CDR3 length equals 14 residues. CDR3 protein: CATSALGSNNEQYF. The CDR3 coding sequence is TGTGCCACCAGTGCCCTTGGTTCTAATAATGAGCAGTACTTC.

The chain joins TRBV18 to TRBJ1-4, with 7 positions matching TRBD1. Germline CDR1 reads KGHSH; CDR2 reads LQKENI. The CDR3 consists of 16 residues. The J segment lost 0 bases and the V segment lost 4 bases, leaving 5 bases of the junction unmatched. The CDR3 nucleotides are TGTGCCAGCTCACGGGACAGAGTTTCAACTAATGAAAAACTGTTTTTT. Translated, it gives CASSRDRVSTNEKLFF.

This clonotype was counted many times. The rearrangement joins TRBV29-1 to TRBJ1-2; D is unclear. The germline V gene has CDR1 SQVTM and CDR2 ANQGSEA. CDR3 length equals 13 residues. V was clipped by 3 bases and J by 6 bases, with 14 bases between them. The CDR3 sequence is CSVEPAKRDGYTF. Written as DNA, the CDR3 is TGCAGCGTTGAGCCAGCAAAGAGGGATGGCTACACCTTC.

This clonotype was counted between two and nine times. The chain combines TRBV9 with TRBJ2-5; possible D gene TRBD1, 6 bases. Trimming cost V 2 bases and J 2 bases, with 10 bases left between them. The germline V gene encodes CDR1 SGDLS and CDR2 YYNGEE. The CDR3 consists of 14 residues. CDR3 nucleotides: TGTGCCAGCAGCGTCTGGGGGCGTCAAGAGACCCAGTACTTC. Protein sequence: CASSVWGRQETQYF. The variable domain in full, completed from reference TRBV9 and TRBJ2-5, reads DSGVTQTPKHLITATGQRVTLRCSPRSGDLSVYWYQQSLDQGLQFLIQYYNGEERAKGNILERFSAQQFPDLHSELNLSSLELGDSALYFCASSVWGRQETQYFGPGTRLLVL.

CDR3 coding DNA: TGTGCCAGCAGTTTGGACAGAACGCGTGAAGCTTTCTTT. This translates into CASSLDRTREAFF. J is TRBJ1-1 and V is TRBV12-3 or TRBV12-4; tentative D call: TRBD1 (6 bases). Trimming cost V 3 bases and J 7 bases, with 12 bases left between them. The CDR3 loop spans 13 amino acids.

This clonotype was detected many times. The chain carries TRBV11-1 and TRBJ2-7; D might be TRBD1 (6 bases). CDR3 length: 16 amino acids. In germline, CDR1 is SGHAT, CDR2 FQDESV (reference sequence). Trimming left V 5 bases short and J 4 bases short, with 21 bases between. CDR3 sequence: CASSLRSGGGPYEQYF. The CDR3 nucleotides read TGTGCCAGCAGCCTACGTAGTGGTGGGGGCCCATACGAGCAGTACTTC. Based on the CDR3 plus reference TRBV11-1 and TRBJ2-7, the full variable domain is EAEVAQSPRYKITEKSQAVAFWCDPISGHATLYWYRQILGQGPELLVQFQDESVVDDSQLPKDRFSAERLKGVDSTLKIQPAELGDSAMYLCASSLRSGGGPYEQYFGPGTRLTVT.

The genes are TRBV18 and TRBJ2-7; D is unresolved. This CDR3 has 15 amino acids. Germline CDR1 reads KGHSH; CDR2 reads LQKENI. The V end was cut by 0 bases, the J end by 3 bases, with 12 bases between. The DNA of the CDR3 is TGTGCCAGCTCACCACCGGATGGATCTCACTACGAGCAGTACTTC. Its protein is CASSPPDGSHYEQYF.

There are many counts of this clonotype. The chain uses TRBV12-3 or TRBV12-4 and TRBJ2-1, with 9 positions matching TRBD1. V gave up 6 bases and J gave up 4 bases; unmatched junction bases: 7. The CDR3 sequence is 15 residues long. The CDR3: CASRQTGGRYNEQFF. The CDR3 DNA is TGTGCCAGCAGGCAAACAGGGGGCCGGTACAATGAGCAGTTCTTC.

The V call is TRBV20-1, the J call TRBJ2-2; D possibly corresponds to TRBD2 (7 bases). CDR3 size: 12 residues. Germline lookup yields CDR1 DFQATT and CDR2 SNEGSKA (reference sequence). V dropped 6 bases and J dropped 7 bases, with 12 bases sitting between them. The CDR3 region is CSAWEGDGELFF. For the CDR3, the DNA is TGCAGTGCCTGGGAGGGGGACGGGGAGCTGTTTTTT.

The chain links TRBV12-3 or TRBV12-4 to TRBJ1-5; D unresolved. The V and J ends lost 2 bases and 1 base respectively, with 6 bases between them. This CDR3 region has 14 residues. CDR3: CASSLLPSNQPQHF. CDR3 nucleotides: TGTGCCAGCAGTTTACTTCCGAGCAATCAGCCCCAGCATTTT.

This clonotype has more than one count but fewer than ten. The rearrangement uses TRBV20-1 and TRBJ2-1; 10 positions match TRBD2. The V and J ends lost 3 bases and 7 bases, in that order; junction bases with no gene match: 9. CDR3 length: 15 residues. Per germline, CDR1 DFQATT and CDR2 SNEGSKA (reference sequence). Here the CDR3 DNA reads TGCAGTGCTAGGCTAGCGGGAGCCGCGGGGAATGAGCAGTTCTTC. This translates into CSARLAGAAGNEQFF.

The chain couples TRBV5-1 to TRBJ2-2; D gene ambiguous. The CDR3 loop spans 15 amino acids. Germline V gives CDR1 SGHRS, CDR2 YFSETQ. Trimming took 0 bases from V and 5 from J, leaving 11 bases between them. DNA for the CDR3: TGCGCCAGCAGCTTGGAGGGTGGTAGGACCGGGGAGCTGTTTTTT. Amino acids: CASSLEGGRTGELFF.

This clonotype was seen at least ten times. Here the CDR3 reads CASSGGQGGDTQYF. CDR3 coding DNA: TGTGCCAGCAGCGGTGGACAGGGGGGAGATACGCAGTATTTT. This chain connects TRBV9 to TRBJ2-3; 10 nucleotides agree with TRBD1. CDR3 length: 14 amino acids. V gave up 3 bases and J gave up 5 bases; unmatched junction bases: 3. Germline assignment: CDR1 SGDLS and CDR2 YYNGEE.

This clonotype was seen a few times. V usage is TRBV12-3 or TRBV12-4 and J usage is TRBJ1-5; D is undetermined. The CDR3 consists of 15 residues. The V end lost 3 bases, the J end lost 1 base, and 10 bases lay between the germline ends. Here the CDR3 DNA reads TGTGCCAGCAGTTTTCAGGACCGAAGCAATCAGCCCCAGCATTTT. Protein sequence: CASSFQDRSNQPQHF.

This chain uses TRBV2 with TRBJ1-1; the D is unclear. This CDR3 has 11 amino acids. Germline assignment: CDR1 SNHLY and CDR2 FYNNEI. With 4 bases removed from V and 8 bases from J, the gap between germline ends came to 8 bases. The CDR3 coding sequence is TGTGCCAGCAGTGTGGTAGGGGAAGCTTTCTTT. Encoded protein: CASSVVGEAFF.

There are a few counts of this clonotype. This sequence joins TRBV12-3 or TRBV12-4 and TRBJ2-3; no clear D. The ends were cut back, 1 base at V and 11 bases at J, with 10 bases in the middle. There are 12 residues in the CDR3. CDR3 nucleotides: TGTGCCAGCAGTTTAGGAGGATGGGAGCAGTATTTT. The encoded protein is CASSLGGWEQYF.

CDR3 protein: CASRGSGAQYF. Written as DNA, the CDR3 is TGTGCCTCACGGGGTTCGGGCGCCCAGTACTTC. The genes are TRBV7-9 and TRBJ2-5; possibly TRBD2 for D (5 bases). CDR1 is SEHNR, CDR2 FQNEAQ, per germline (reference sequence). The V and J ends lost 11 bases and 9 bases respectively, with 16 bases between them. The CDR3 is made up of 11 amino acids.

This clonotype was recorded many times. V usage is TRBV20-1 and J usage is TRBJ2-7; D perhaps matches TRBD1 (6 bases). The CDR3 has 13 amino acids. With 3 bases removed from V and 3 bases from J, the gap between germline ends came to 12 bases. Germline V gene data show CDR1 as DFQATT and CDR2 as SNEGSKA (reference sequence). CDR3 sequence (DNA): TGCAGTGCTAGGCCCCAGGGGATCTACGAGCAGTACTTC. Translation gives CSARPQGIYEQYF.

This clonotype was counted many times. The chain uses TRBV27 and TRBJ2-7; D perhaps matches TRBD1 (5 bases). V dropped 5 bases and J dropped 5 bases, with 13 bases sitting between them. In germline, CDR1 is MNHEY, CDR2 SMNVEV (reference sequence). The CDR3 spans 13 residues. For the CDR3, the DNA is TGTGCCAGCAGTCCCTACCAGACAGACGAGCAGTACTTC. This encodes CASSPYQTDEQYF.

The sample holds many counts of this clonotype. The gene calls are TRBV24-1 and TRBJ2-1; 8 nucleotides align to TRBD2. This CDR3 is 15 amino acids long. The germline gives CDR1 KGHDR, CDR2 SFDVKD. V shed 4 bases, J shed 1 base, and the junction held 2 bases outside the gene matches. This chain's CDR3 is CATSDPSGSYNEQFF. The CDR3 DNA follows: TGTGCCACCAGTGACCCTAGCGGGTCCTACAATGAGCAGTTCTTC.

This clonotype was observed a single time. V and J are TRBV20-1 and TRBJ2-1, with TRBD2 matching over 8 bases. Germline V CDR1 and CDR2: DFQATT, SNEGSKA (reference sequence). V was pared by 3 bases and J by 10 bases, with 14 bases of the junction left unmatched. CDR3 size: 15 residues. DNA of the CDR3: TGCAGTGCTAGTGGCGCCGGGACTAGTAGTCGAGAGCAGTTCTTC. Translation gives CSASGAGTSSREQFF.

This clonotype came up once. One end of the junction does not line up with germline, which may come from a read error. The rearrangement links TRBV12-3 or TRBV12-4 to TRBJ1-1; maybe TRBD1 (6 bases). CDR3 length equals 16 residues. The DNA of the CDR3 is TGTGCCAGCACCAAAAACCGGGGGGGGCTGAACACCGAAGCTTTCTTT. This translates into CASTKNRGGLNTEAFF.

This clonotype occurred a few times. For the CDR3, the DNA is TGTGCCAGCAGTGACCCGGGACAGGGGGTCTATCACTATGGCTACACCTTC. It is translated as CASSDPGQGVYHYGYTF. The rearrangement links TRBV6-1 to TRBJ1-2; TRBD1 agrees at 11 bases. This CDR3 spans 17 amino acids. Germline CDR1 is MNHNS and CDR2 is SASEGT. V lost 3 bases, J lost 3 bases, and 9 bases stayed unmatched.

This clonotype was recorded many times. The genes are TRBV4-1 and TRBJ2-7, with 11 bases that match TRBD2. With 5 bases clipped from V and 3 bases from J, the junction kept 6 bases outside the gene matches. CDR1 and CDR2 (germline): MGHRA, YSYEKL. The CDR3 is 15 residues long. In DNA, the CDR3 is TGCGCCAGCAGCTATCCGGGACTAGCGGTCTACGAGCAGTACTTC. It codes for CASSYPGLAVYEQYF.

Of note for this clonotype: Relative to the germline gene, one junction end is altered; a read error may explain this. This chain uses TRBV12-3 or TRBV12-4 with TRBJ2-1, with 7 nucleotides matching TRBD2. The CDR3 extends over 16 amino acids. This chain's CDR3 is CANSFRAAGPYNEQFF. The CDR3 DNA is TGTGCCAACAGTTTCCGAGCAGCGGGGCCCTACAATGAGCAGTTCTTC.